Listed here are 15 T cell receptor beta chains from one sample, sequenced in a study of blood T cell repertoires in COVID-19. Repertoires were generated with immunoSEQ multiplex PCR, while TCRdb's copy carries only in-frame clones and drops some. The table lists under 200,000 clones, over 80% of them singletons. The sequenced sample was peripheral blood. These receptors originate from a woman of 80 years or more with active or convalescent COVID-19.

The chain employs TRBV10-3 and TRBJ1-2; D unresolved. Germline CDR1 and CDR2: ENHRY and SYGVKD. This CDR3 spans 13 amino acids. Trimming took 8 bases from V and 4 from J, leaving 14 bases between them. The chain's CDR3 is CAIGPVSGYGYTF. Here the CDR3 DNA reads TGTGCCATCGGTCCTGTCAGTGGCTATGGCTACACCTTC.

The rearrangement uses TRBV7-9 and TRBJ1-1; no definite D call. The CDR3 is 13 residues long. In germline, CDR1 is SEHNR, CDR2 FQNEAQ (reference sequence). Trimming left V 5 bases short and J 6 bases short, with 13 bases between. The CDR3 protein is CASSLKQIAEAFF. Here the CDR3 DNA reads TGTGCCAGCAGCCTAAAACAGATCGCTGAAGCTTTCTTT. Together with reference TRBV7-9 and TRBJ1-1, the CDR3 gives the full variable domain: DTGVSQNPRHKITKRGQNVTFRCDPISEHNRLYWYRQTLGQGPEFLTYFQNEAQLEKSRLLSDRFSAERPKGSFSTLEIQRTEQGDSAMYLCASSLKQIAEAFFGQGTRLTVV.

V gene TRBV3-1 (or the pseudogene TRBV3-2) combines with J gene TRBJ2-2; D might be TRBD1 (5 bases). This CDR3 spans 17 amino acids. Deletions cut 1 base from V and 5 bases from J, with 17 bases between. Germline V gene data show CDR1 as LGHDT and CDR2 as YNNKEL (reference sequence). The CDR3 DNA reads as TGTGCCAGCAGCCAAGGAATGGGGCGAGTTCGGACCGGGGAGCTGTTTTTT. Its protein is CASSQGMGRVRTGELFF.

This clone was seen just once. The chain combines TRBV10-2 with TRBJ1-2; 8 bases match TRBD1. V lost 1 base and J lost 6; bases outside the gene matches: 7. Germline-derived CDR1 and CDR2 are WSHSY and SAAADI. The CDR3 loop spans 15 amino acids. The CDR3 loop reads CASSEYRRGPDGYTF. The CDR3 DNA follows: TGCGCCAGCAGTGAGTACCGCAGGGGGCCCGATGGCTACACCTTC.

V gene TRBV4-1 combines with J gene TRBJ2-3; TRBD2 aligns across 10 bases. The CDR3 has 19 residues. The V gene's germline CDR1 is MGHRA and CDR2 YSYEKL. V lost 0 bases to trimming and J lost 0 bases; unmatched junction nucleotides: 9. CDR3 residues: CASSQDRVAGGASTDTQYF. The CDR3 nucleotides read TGCGCCAGCAGCCAAGATCGGGTAGCGGGGGGAGCTAGCACAGATACGCAGTATTTT.

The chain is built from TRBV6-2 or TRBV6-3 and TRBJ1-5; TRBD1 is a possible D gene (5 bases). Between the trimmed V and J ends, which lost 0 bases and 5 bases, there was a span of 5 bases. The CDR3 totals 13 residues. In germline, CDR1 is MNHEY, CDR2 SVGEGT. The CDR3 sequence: CASSYSGDQPQHF. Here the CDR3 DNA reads TGTGCCAGCAGTTACTCAGGGGATCAGCCCCAGCATTTT.

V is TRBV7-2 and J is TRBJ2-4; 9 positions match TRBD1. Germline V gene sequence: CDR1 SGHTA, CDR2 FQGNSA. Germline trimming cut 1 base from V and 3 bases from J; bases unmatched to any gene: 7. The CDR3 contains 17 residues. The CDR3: CASSLGTGVLVKNIQYF. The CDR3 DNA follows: TGTGCCAGCAGCTTAGGGACAGGGGTGTTAGTCAAAAACATTCAGTACTTC.

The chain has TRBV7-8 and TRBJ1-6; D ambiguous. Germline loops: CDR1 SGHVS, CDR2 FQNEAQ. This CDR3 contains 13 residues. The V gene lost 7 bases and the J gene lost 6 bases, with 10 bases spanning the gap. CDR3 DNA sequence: TGTGCCAGCACGTTAGATCCTAATTCACCCCTCCACTTT. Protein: CASTLDPNSPLHF.

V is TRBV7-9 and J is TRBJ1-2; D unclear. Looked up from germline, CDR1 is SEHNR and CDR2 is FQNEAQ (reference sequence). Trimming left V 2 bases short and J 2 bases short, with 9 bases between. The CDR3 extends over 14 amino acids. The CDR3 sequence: CASSLKLTNYGYTF. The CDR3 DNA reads TGTGCCAGCAGCTTAAAACTTACGAACTATGGCTACACCTTC.

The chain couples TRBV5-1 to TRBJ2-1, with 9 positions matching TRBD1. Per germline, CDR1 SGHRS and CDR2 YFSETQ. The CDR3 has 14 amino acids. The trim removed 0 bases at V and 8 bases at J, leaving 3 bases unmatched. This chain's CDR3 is CASSLGQGGHEQFF. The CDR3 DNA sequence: TGCGCCAGCAGCTTGGGACAGGGGGGTCATGAGCAGTTCTTC.

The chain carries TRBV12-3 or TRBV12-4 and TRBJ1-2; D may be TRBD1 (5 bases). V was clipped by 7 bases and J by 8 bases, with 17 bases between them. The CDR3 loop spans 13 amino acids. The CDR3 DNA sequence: TGTGCCAGCACCCAACGGGGGATGGAAGGCTACACCTTC. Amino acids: CASTQRGMEGYTF.

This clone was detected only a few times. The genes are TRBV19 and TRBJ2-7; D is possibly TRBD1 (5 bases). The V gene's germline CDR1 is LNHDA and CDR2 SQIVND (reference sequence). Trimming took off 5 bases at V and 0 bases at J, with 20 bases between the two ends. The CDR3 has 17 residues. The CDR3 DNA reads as TGTGCCAGTAGTTTCCCCCCGACAGACTCTAACTCCTACGAGCAGTACTTC. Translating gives CASSFPPTDSNSYEQYF.

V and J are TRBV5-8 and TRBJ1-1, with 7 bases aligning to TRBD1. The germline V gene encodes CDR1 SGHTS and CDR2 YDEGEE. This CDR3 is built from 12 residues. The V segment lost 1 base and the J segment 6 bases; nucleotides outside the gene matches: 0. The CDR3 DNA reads TGTGCCAGCAGCTTGCAGGGGGCTGAAGCTTTCTTT. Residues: CASSLQGAEAFF.

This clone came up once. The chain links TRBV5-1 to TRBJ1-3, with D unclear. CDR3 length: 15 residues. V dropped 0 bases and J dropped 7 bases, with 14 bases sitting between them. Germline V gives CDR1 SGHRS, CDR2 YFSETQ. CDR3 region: CASSLAGEQRNTIYF. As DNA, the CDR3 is TGCGCCAGCAGCTTGGCCGGGGAACAGCGTAACACCATATATTTT.

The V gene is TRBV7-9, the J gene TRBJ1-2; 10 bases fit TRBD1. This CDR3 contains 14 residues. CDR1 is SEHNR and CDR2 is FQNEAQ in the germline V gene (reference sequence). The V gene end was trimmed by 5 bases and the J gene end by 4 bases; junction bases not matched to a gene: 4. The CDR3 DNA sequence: TGTGCCAGCAGCCTAGGACAGGGGGTCTATGGCTACACCTTC. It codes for CASSLGQGVYGYTF.